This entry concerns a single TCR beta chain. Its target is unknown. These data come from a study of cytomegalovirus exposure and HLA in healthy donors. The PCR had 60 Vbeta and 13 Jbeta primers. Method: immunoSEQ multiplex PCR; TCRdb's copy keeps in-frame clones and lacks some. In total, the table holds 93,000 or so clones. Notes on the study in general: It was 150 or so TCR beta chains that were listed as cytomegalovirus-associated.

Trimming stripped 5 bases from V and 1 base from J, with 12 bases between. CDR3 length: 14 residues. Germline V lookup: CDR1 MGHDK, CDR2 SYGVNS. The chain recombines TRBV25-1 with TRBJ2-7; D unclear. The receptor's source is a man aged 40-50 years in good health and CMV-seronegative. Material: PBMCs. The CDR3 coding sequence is TGTGCCAGCAGTCCCCCTAGGCCTTCCTACGAGCAGTACTTC. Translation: CASSPPRPSYEQYF.